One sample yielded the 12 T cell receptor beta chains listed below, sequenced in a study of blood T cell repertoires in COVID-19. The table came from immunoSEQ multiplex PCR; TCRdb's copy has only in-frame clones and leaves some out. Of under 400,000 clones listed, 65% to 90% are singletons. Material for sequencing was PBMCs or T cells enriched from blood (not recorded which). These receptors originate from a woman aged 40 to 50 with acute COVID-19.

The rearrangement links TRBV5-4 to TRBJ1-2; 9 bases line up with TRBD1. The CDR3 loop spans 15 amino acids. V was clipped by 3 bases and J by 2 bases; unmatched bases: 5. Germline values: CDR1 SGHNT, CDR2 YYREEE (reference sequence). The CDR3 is CASSSTGGSNYGYTF. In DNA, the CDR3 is TGTGCCAGCAGCTCCACAGGGGGCTCCAACTATGGCTACACCTTC.

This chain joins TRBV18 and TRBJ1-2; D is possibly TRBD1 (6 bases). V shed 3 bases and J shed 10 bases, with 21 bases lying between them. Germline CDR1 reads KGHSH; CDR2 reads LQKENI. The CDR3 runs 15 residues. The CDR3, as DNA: TGTGCCAGCTCACCTTCAGGGGTGGGTTTGGGGAACTACACCTTC. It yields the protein CASSPSGVGLGNYTF.

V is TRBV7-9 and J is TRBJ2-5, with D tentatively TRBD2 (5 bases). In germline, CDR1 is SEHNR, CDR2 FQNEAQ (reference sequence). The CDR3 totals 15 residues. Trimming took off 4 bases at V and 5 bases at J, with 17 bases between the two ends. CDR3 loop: CASSYRGQKAETQYF. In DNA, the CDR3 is TGTGCCAGCAGCTACCGGGGTCAGAAAGCCGAGACCCAGTACTTC.

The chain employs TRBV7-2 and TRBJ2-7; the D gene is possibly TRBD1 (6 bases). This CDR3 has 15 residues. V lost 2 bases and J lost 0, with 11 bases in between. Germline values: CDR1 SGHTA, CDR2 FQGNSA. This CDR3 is CASSLLQGPSYEQYF. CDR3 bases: TGTGCCAGCAGCTTACTACAGGGTCCCTCCTACGAGCAGTACTTC.

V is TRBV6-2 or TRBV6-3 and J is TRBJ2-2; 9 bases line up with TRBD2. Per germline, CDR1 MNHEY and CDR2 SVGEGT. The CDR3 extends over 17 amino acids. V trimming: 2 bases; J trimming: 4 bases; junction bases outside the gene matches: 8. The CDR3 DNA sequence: TGTGCCAGCAGTTACCTTTCAAAAGCGGGGGGCACCGGGGAGCTGTTTTTT. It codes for CASSYLSKAGGTGELFF.

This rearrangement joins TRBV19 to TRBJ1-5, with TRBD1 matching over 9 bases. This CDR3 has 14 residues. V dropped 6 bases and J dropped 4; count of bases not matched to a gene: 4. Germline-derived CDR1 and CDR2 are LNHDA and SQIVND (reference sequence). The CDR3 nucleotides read TGTGCCAGTAGCAGGGACAGGGCGAATCAGCCCCAGCATTTT. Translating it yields CASSRDRANQPQHF.

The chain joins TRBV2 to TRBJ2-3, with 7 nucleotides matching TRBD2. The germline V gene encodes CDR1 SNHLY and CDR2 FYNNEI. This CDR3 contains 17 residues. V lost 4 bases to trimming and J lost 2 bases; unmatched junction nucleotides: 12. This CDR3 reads CASSGAGTTSTTDTQYF. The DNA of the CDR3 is TGTGCCAGCAGTGGCGCCGGGACTACTTCCACCACAGATACGCAGTATTTT.

CDR3 amino acids: CASSLRASGGNEQFF. The CDR3, as DNA: TGCGCCAGCAGCTTGAGGGCTAGCGGGGGCAATGAGCAGTTCTTC. The V and J genes are TRBV5-1 and TRBJ2-1, with 10 positions matching TRBD2. CDR1 and CDR2 (germline): SGHRS, YFSETQ. This CDR3 has 15 residues. Trimming at V came to 1 base and at J to 6 bases, leaving 4 bases not matched to a gene.

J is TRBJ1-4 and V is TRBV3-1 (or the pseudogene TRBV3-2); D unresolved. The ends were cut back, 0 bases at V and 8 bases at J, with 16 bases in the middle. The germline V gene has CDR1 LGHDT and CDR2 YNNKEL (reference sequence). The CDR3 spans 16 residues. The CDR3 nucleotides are TGTGCCAGCAGCCAAGATCTGAGGTTAAGAGAGGAAAAACTGTTTTTT. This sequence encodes CASSQDLRLREEKLFF.

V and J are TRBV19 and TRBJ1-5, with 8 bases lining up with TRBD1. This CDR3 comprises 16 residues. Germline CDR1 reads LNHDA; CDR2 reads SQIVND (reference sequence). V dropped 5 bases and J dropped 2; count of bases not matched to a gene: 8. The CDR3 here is CASSLRTGLGNQPQHF. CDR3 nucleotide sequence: TGTGCCAGTAGTCTTAGGACAGGGTTAGGCAATCAGCCCCAGCATTTT.

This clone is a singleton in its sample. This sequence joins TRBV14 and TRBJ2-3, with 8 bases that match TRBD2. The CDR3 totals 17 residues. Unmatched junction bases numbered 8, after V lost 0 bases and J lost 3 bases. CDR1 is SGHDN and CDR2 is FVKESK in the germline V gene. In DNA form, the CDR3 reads TGTGCCAGCAGCCAAGATGGAGGCGGGAGGTGGACAGATACGCAGTATTTT. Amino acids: CASSQDGGGRWTDTQYF.

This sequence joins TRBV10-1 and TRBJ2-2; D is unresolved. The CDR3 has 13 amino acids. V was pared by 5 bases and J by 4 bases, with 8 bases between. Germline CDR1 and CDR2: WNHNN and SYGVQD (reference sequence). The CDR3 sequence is CASSSPFTGELFF. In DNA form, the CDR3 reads TGCGCCAGCAGTTCCCCCTTCACCGGGGAGCTGTTTTTT.